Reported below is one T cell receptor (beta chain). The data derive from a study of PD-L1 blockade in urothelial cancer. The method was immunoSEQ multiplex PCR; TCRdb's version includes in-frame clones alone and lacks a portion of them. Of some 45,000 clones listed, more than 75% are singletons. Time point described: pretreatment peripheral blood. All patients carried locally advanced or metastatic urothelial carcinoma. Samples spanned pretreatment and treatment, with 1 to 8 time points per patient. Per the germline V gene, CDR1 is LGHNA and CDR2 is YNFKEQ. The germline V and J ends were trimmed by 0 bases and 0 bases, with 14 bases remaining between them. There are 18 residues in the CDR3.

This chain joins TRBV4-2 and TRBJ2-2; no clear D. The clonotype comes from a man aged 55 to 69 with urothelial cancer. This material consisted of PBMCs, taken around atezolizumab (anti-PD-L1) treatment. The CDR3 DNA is TGTGCCAGCAGCCAAGAAAGTAAACAGCCCACGAACACCGGGGAGCTGTTTTTT. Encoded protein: CASSQESKQPTNTGELFF.